This T cell receptor beta chain was captured by sequencing in a study of post-analysis software for immune sequencing data. Points from the study as a whole: People with multiple sclerosis had a significantly lower normalized Chao1 diversity than controls did.

This clonotype was observed at least ten times. Its specificity is not known. Unique molecular identifiers were present in the TCR beta cDNA libraries. MiXCR, run by TCRdb on the PCR reads, gives a single entry per CDR3 protein. Among around 260,000 distinct CDR3 sequences listed, just over 35% were seen once. Sequencing was performed on blood. The TCR originated in a girl aged 5-17 years with multiple sclerosis.

The CDR3 DNA reads TGTGCCAGCAGCCCCGAGTTCCAGGATCTGGGCGGGTATGGCTACACCTTC. Amino acid sequence: CASSPEFQDLGGYGYTF. The chain joins TRBV5-5 to TRBJ1-2, with D uncertain. Trimming took 4 bases from V and 5 from J, leaving 24 bases between them. The CDR3 totals 17 residues. CDR1 SGHKS and CDR2 YYEKEE come from the germline V gene (reference sequence).